Shown below are 8 T cell receptor beta chains from a single sample sequenced in a study of cytomegalovirus exposure and HLA in healthy donors. Generated by immunoSEQ multiplex PCR, the TCRdb table keeps only in-frame clones and is missing some. This sample has over 200,000 clones; almost 90% occur once, and the top ten carry roughly 2.8%. Material for sequencing was PBMCs. These receptors were taken from a woman between 18 and 30 years old in good health and CMV-seronegative.

The V call is TRBV11-3, the J call TRBJ2-2; TRBD1 matches 10 bases. The germline V gene has CDR1 SGHNT and CDR2 YENEEA. The CDR3 is 17 residues long. Trimming took 5 bases from V and 4 from J; bases not matched to a gene: 10. The CDR3 reads CASSHRDRGHPTGELFF. CDR3 nucleotides: TGTGCCAGCAGCCATCGCGACAGGGGGCACCCCACCGGGGAGCTGTTTTTT. Complete variable domain (other parts from reference TRBV11-3 and TRBJ2-2): EAGVVQSPRYKIIEKKQPVAFWCNPISGHNTLYWYLQNLGQGPELLIRYENEEAVDDSQLPKDRFSAERLKGVDSTLKIQPAELGDSAVYLCASSHRDRGHPTGELFFGEGSRLTVL.

J is TRBJ2-1 and V is TRBV7-3; 11 bases map to TRBD2. V was clipped by 5 bases and J by 9 bases; unmatched bases: 9. This CDR3 has 15 amino acids. In germline, CDR1 is SGHTA, CDR2 FQGTGA. DNA of the CDR3: TGTGCCAGCAGCCGCGGGCTAGCGGGAGGTGGTGAGCAGTTCTTC. Its protein product is CASSRGLAGGGEQFF. The full variable domain, its missing parts supplied by reference TRBV7-3 and TRBJ2-1, is GAGVSQTPSNKVTEKGKYVELRCDPISGHTALYWYRQSLGQGPEFLIYFQGTGAADDSGLPNDRFFAVRPEGSVSTLKIQRTERGDSAVYLCASSRGLAGGGEQFFGPGTRLTVL.

The chain combines TRBV2 with TRBJ2-2; 9 positions match TRBD2. The germline gives CDR1 SNHLY, CDR2 FYNNEI. Trimming took 5 bases from V and 1 from J; bases not matched to a gene: 5. The CDR3 runs to 16 residues. The CDR3 is CASSSASGVNTGELFF. In DNA form, the CDR3 reads TGTGCCAGCAGTTCGGCTAGCGGGGTGAACACCGGGGAGCTGTTTTTT.

The CDR3 DNA sequence: TGTGCCAGCAGCCGGTCGGGGGGGAGGCATGAGCAGTTCTTC. Amino acids: CASSRSGGRHEQFF. The chain recombines TRBV11-2 with TRBJ2-1; 8 bases align to TRBD2. The CDR3 extends over 14 amino acids. Germline V CDR1 and CDR2: SGHAT, FQNNGV. V gave up 5 bases and J gave up 8 bases; unmatched junction bases: 8.

This clone was seen more than once but under ten times. Other DNA sequences in the same sample also yield this CDR3. V gene TRBV9 combines with J gene TRBJ1-3; D uncertain. Trimming stripped 0 bases from V and 0 bases from J, with 4 bases between. Per germline, CDR1 SGDLS and CDR2 YYNGEE. This CDR3 is 14 amino acids long. Written as DNA, the CDR3 is TGTGCCAGCAGCGTAGGCAGCTCTGGAAACACCATATATTTT. Amino acid sequence: CASSVGSSGNTIYF.

The V and J genes are TRBV5-1 and TRBJ1-1, with D perhaps TRBD1 (6 bases). The germline CDR1 and CDR2 sequences are SGHRS and YFSETQ. This CDR3 comprises 15 residues. V was pared by 5 bases and J by 0 bases, with 14 bases between. CDR3 residues: CASRQGGGVNTEAFF. CDR3 nucleotides: TGCGCCAGCAGACAGGGCGGTGGGGTGAACACTGAAGCTTTCTTT.

This chain uses TRBV28 with TRBJ1-2; 8 positions agree with TRBD1. Germline trimming cut 3 bases from V and 2 bases from J; bases unmatched to any gene: 5. The germline V gene has CDR1 MDHEN and CDR2 SYDVKM. The CDR3 extends over 15 amino acids. The CDR3 here is CASSLPGTGNYGYTF. The CDR3 DNA reads as TGTGCCAGCAGTTTGCCCGGGACAGGAAACTATGGCTACACCTTC.

The chain couples TRBV5-1 to TRBJ2-2; the match to TRBD1 covers 7 bases. Germline V gives CDR1 SGHRS, CDR2 YFSETQ. Trimming at V came to 0 bases and at J to 4 bases, leaving 3 bases not matched to a gene. This CDR3 is 15 amino acids long. The CDR3 nucleotides read TGCGCCAGCAGCTTGGGACAGGGCGGCACCGGGGAGCTGTTTTTT. The encoded protein is CASSLGQGGTGELFF.